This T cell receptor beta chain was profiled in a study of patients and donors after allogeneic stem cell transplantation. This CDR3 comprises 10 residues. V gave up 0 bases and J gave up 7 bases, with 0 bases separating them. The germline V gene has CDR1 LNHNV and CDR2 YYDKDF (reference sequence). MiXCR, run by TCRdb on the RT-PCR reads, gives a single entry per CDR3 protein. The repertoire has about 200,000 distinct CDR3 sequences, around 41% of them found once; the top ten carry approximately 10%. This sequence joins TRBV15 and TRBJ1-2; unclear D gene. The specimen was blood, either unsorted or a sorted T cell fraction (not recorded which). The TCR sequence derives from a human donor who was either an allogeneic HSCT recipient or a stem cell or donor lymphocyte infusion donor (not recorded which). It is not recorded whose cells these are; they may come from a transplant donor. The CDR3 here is CATSRDGYTF. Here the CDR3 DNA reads TGTGCCACCAGCAGAGATGGCTACACCTTC.